This TCR beta chain is drawn from a study of T cell responses to AZD1222 COVID-19 vaccine. Overall study results and limits: It was only after the peak T cell response that any repertoires were sampled.

There are 14 residues in the CDR3. V dropped 4 bases and J dropped 4; count of bases not matched to a gene: 6. The germline V gene encodes CDR1 LNHDA and CDR2 SQIVND (reference sequence). Points on this clone: What it recognizes is unknown.

Produced via immunoSEQ multiplex PCR; TCRdb's table is partial and in-frame only. The table includes 100,000 to 150,000 clones, 90% detected once. This rearrangement joins TRBV19 to TRBJ1-2, with 7 nucleotides matching TRBD1. The source material was peripheral blood, sampled on day 0 of AZD1222 vaccination. The sequence derives from an adult in good health. The CDR3 DNA follows: TGTGCCAGTAGTACGCAGGGGGTTAGCTATGGCTACACCTTC. Encoded protein: CASSTQGVSYGYTF. The full variable domain, in which reference TRBV19 and TRBJ1-2 provide the parts outside the CDR3, is DGGITQSPKYLFRKEGQNVTLSCEQNLNHDAMYWYRQDPGQGLRLIYYSQIVNDFQKGDIAEGYSVSREKKESFPLTVTSAQKNPTAFYLCASSTQGVSYGYTFGSGTRLTVV.